This T cell receptor beta chain was captured by sequencing in a study of blood T cell repertoires in COVID-19. As for the study in general: Acute and convalescent COVID-19 specimens originated in the United States, Italy and Spain. T cells, B-cell-depleted T cells, or PBMCs provided the cDNA or gDNA that served as material.

Only one count was recorded for this clone. The CDR3 has 12 residues. CDR1 and CDR2 from the germline V gene are SGHVS and FQNEAQ. Trimming shortened V by 4 bases and J by 9 bases, and 12 bases separated the two germline ends. Authors' analysis steps: Amplification of reference gene primers was used by the study to estimate nucleated cell counts. TCRdb's copy holds only in-frame clones and misses some; the assay was immunoSEQ multiplex PCR. The V and J calls and clone size come from that table; D and trimming were worked out from the DNA. The sample has about 270,000 clones, roughly 88% seen once. A Seattle source enrolled patients during active infection and followed them longitudinally.

This sequence was found in a woman aged 80 or older with COVID-19, enrolled during active disease. V and J are TRBV7-8 and TRBJ2-5; D possibly corresponds to TRBD1 (5 bases). Sequenced: peripheral blood. Here the CDR3 reads CASSSGHGPQYF. The CDR3 coding sequence is TGTGCCAGCAGCTCCGGACATGGGCCCCAGTACTTC.